What follows are 28 T cell receptor beta chains derived from one specimen sequenced in a study of blood T cell repertoires in COVID-19. Data came from immunoSEQ multiplex PCR; TCRdb stores just in-frame clones and leaves some out. The sample includes approximately 310,000 clones, 75% to 90% of them seen just once. The sequencing input was PBMCs or T cells enriched from blood (not recorded which). Receptors originate from a young woman who had been exposed to COVID-19.

The V and J genes are TRBV5-4 and TRBJ2-3; 7 nucleotides match TRBD2. Germline V lookup: CDR1 SGHNT, CDR2 YYREEE (reference sequence). The CDR3 is 15 residues long. V shed 4 bases and J 4 bases; nucleotides not matched to a gene: 9. In DNA form, the CDR3 reads TGTGCCAGCAGCCCAACCCCCACTAGCGCAGATACGCAGTATTTT. Protein sequence: CASSPTPTSADTQYF.

The rearrangement uses TRBV19 and TRBJ2-7; 8 nucleotides line up with TRBD1. Germline lookup yields CDR1 LNHDA and CDR2 SQIVND (reference sequence). V dropped 5 bases and J dropped 3; count of bases not matched to a gene: 3. The CDR3 loop spans 13 amino acids. The DNA for the CDR3 is TGTGCCAGTAGTCGGGACAGGAACTACGAGCAGTACTTC. Protein sequence: CASSRDRNYEQYF.

The chain is built from TRBV3-1 (or the pseudogene TRBV3-2) and TRBJ1-2; 8 positions agree with TRBD1. The J segment lost 7 bases and the V segment lost 0 bases, leaving 7 bases of the junction unmatched. The CDR3 covers 15 residues. The germline gives CDR1 LGHDT, CDR2 YNNKEL (reference sequence). The CDR3 region has the DNA TGTGCCAGCAGCCAAGATCTTGCAGGGGGCGGTGGCTACACCTTC. Translated: CASSQDLAGGGGYTF.

V usage is TRBV15 and J usage is TRBJ1-2, with 7 bases identical to TRBD1. Germline loops: CDR1 LNHNV, CDR2 YYDKDF (reference sequence). CDR3 length: 14 amino acids. V gave up 5 bases and J gave up 4 bases; unmatched junction bases: 7. The CDR3 spells CATSALRGAYGYTF. As DNA, the CDR3 is TGTGCCACCAGCGCACTCAGGGGGGCCTATGGCTACACCTTC.

The genes are TRBV20-1 and TRBJ1-2; the D gene is possibly TRBD1 (6 bases). The germline gives CDR1 DFQATT, CDR2 SNEGSKA (reference sequence). Trimming took off 4 bases at V and 5 bases at J, with 8 bases between the two ends. The CDR3 length is 11 residues. The DNA of the CDR3 is TGCAGTGCTAACAGGGTTTATGGCTACACCTTC. It encodes CSANRVYGYTF.

This clone was seen a few times. The chain is built from TRBV28 and TRBJ1-1; D is perhaps TRBD1 (6 bases). V was trimmed by 5 bases and J by 0 bases, leaving 10 bases between them. Germline lookup yields CDR1 MDHEN and CDR2 SYDVKM. CDR3 length: 14 residues. DNA of the CDR3: TGTGCCAGCAGTGGGGGCAGCATGAACACTGAAGCTTTCTTT. Its translation is CASSGGSMNTEAFF.

The rearrangement uses TRBV9 and TRBJ1-2, with D tentatively TRBD1 (5 bases). This CDR3 comprises 14 residues. With 0 bases removed from V and 3 bases from J, the gap between germline ends came to 9 bases. CDR1 is SGDLS, CDR2 YYNGEE, per germline. For the CDR3, the DNA is TGTGCCAGCAGCGTAGGGGTAGGGGACTATGGCTACACCTTC. Its translation: CASSVGVGDYGYTF. The entire variable domain, with the rest obtained from reference TRBV9 and TRBJ1-2, is as follows: DSGVTQTPKHLITATGQRVTLRCSPRSGDLSVYWYQQSLDQGLQFLIQYYNGEERAKGNILERFSAQQFPDLHSELNLSSLELGDSALYFCASSVGVGDYGYTFGSGTRLTVV.

This rearrangement joins TRBV5-1 to TRBJ2-7; 7 bases align to TRBD1. The V gene end was trimmed by 0 bases and the J gene end by 3 bases; junction bases not matched to a gene: 6. Germline V lookup: CDR1 SGHRS, CDR2 YFSETQ. This CDR3 comprises 15 residues. The CDR3 here is CASSLGGQLYYEQYF. DNA of the CDR3: TGCGCCAGCAGCTTGGGGGGACAGCTGTACTACGAGCAGTACTTC.

This clone was recorded only once. CDR3 nucleotides: TGTGCCAGCAGCCCTAATGACAGGATAAGCACAGATACGCAGTATTTT. This translates into CASSPNDRISTDTQYF. The genes are TRBV3-1 (or the pseudogene TRBV3-2) and TRBJ2-3, with D tentatively TRBD1 (6 bases). V lost 4 bases and J lost 0, with 14 bases in between. Per the germline V gene, CDR1 is LGHDT and CDR2 is YNNKEL (reference sequence). This CDR3 has 16 residues.

The chain combines TRBV28 with TRBJ2-7, with 7 bases identical to TRBD1. The CDR3 has 14 amino acids. Per germline, CDR1 MDHEN and CDR2 SYDVKM. V was pared by 6 bases and J by 2 bases, with 7 bases of the junction left unmatched. This chain's CDR3 is CASSLGQTPYEQYF. Here the CDR3 DNA reads TGTGCCAGCAGCTTGGGACAGACCCCCTACGAGCAGTACTTC.

This chain connects TRBV28 to TRBJ2-3; TRBD2 aligns across 7 bases. This CDR3 spans 15 amino acids. The junction had 6 bases not matched to a gene; V was cut back by 4 bases and J by 2 bases. Germline CDR1 is MDHEN and CDR2 is SYDVKM. The DNA for the CDR3 is TGTGCCAGCAGTTCTAGCGGCCGACCCACAGATACGCAGTATTTT. Translating it yields CASSSSGRPTDTQYF.

The chain carries TRBV18 and TRBJ1-2; possibly TRBD1 for D (5 bases). V was clipped by 3 bases and J by 6 bases, with 11 bases between them. CDR1 and CDR2 (germline): KGHSH, LQKENI. The CDR3 consists of 13 residues. The CDR3 protein is CASSPGGGHGYTF. The CDR3 nucleotides read TGTGCCAGCTCACCGGGGGGAGGTCATGGCTACACCTTC.

The V and J genes are TRBV6-2 or TRBV6-3 and TRBJ1-2; tentative D call: TRBD1 (6 bases). From germline, CDR1 is MNHEY and CDR2 SVGEGT. This CDR3 is 13 amino acids long. V gave up 5 bases and J gave up 8 bases, with 15 bases separating them. CDR3 DNA sequence: TGTGCCAGCAGTAGGACAGAGACTCTAGGCTACACCTTC. This translates into CASSRTETLGYTF.

V gene TRBV6-2 or TRBV6-3 combines with J gene TRBJ2-2, with D possibly being TRBD1 (6 bases). The CDR3 runs 13 residues. Between the trimmed V and J ends, which lost 6 bases and 6 bases, there was a span of 11 bases. Germline V gene sequence: CDR1 MNHEY, CDR2 SVGEGT. CDR3 region: CASSRTVAGELFF. The CDR3 DNA sequence: TGTGCCAGCAGCCGGACAGTAGCCGGGGAGCTGTTTTTT.

The chain is built from TRBV27 and TRBJ1-2; 10 bases are a match to TRBD1. V was clipped by 6 bases and J by 6 bases; unmatched bases: 7. The CDR3 is 14 residues long. Germline loops: CDR1 MNHEY, CDR2 SMNVEV (reference sequence). The CDR3 DNA sequence: TGTGCCAGCAGGGCGACAGGGGGCGAGAATGGCTACACCTTC. This encodes CASRATGGENGYTF.

The chain employs TRBV5-1 and TRBJ2-2; D uncertain. Germline V CDR1 and CDR2: SGHRS, YFSETQ. This CDR3 is 14 amino acids long. V lost 1 base and J lost 4, with 8 bases in between. The CDR3, as DNA: TGCGCCAGCAGCTTGAGACAAGGCACCGGGGAGCTGTTTTTT. This gives the protein CASSLRQGTGELFF.

This chain uses TRBV19 with TRBJ2-2; TRBD2 matches at 8 bases. V shed 5 bases and J 4 bases; nucleotides not matched to a gene: 9. There are 16 residues in the CDR3. Germline V gives CDR1 LNHDA, CDR2 SQIVND (reference sequence). CDR3 bases: TGTGCCAGTAGTGCCAGACTAGCGTCGGGCACCGGGGAGCTGTTTTTT. Translating it yields CASSARLASGTGELFF.

The chain joins TRBV6-5 to TRBJ1-4, with 11 nucleotides matching TRBD1. Germline assignment: CDR1 MNHEY and CDR2 SVGAGI. Trimming cost V 7 bases and J 8 bases; bases outside gene matches: 9. The CDR3 totals 15 residues. CDR3 in DNA: TGTGCCAGCACGCCTAAGGACAGGGGGCGCGAAAAACTGTTTTTT. Amino acid sequence: CASTPKDRGREKLFF.

The CDR3 nucleotides are TGCGCCAGCAGCCAAGATACAGGGATCACCTACGAGCAGTACTTC. Its protein product is CASSQDTGITYEQYF. The chain combines TRBV4-1 with TRBJ2-7, with D possibly matching TRBD1 (6 bases). The CDR3 runs to 15 residues. Germline values: CDR1 MGHRA, CDR2 YSYEKL. Trimming took 0 bases from V and 2 from J, leaving 11 bases between them.

This clone was found once. The genes are TRBV6-5 and TRBJ2-7; a possible D gene is TRBD1 (6 bases). Trimming pared 0 bases from V and 2 bases from J, leaving 14 bases between. This CDR3 spans 16 amino acids. Germline assignment: CDR1 MNHEY and CDR2 SVGAGI. The CDR3 coding sequence is TGTGCCAGCAGTTACTCCTCAGGGGTCCCTACCTACGAGCAGTACTTC. Its translation is CASSYSSGVPTYEQYF.

This clone has a handful of counts. This rearrangement joins TRBV10-2 to TRBJ2-2; D uncertain. Germline lookup yields CDR1 WSHSY and CDR2 SAAADI. The V gene lost 2 bases and the J gene lost 1 base, with 5 bases spanning the gap. The CDR3 spans 14 residues. CDR3 sequence (DNA): TGCGCCAGCAGTGAGCCCGTGAACACCGGGGAGCTGTTTTTT. Translated: CASSEPVNTGELFF.

The chain combines TRBV5-8 with TRBJ2-5; 7 bases align to TRBD1. There are 15 residues in the CDR3. The V gene's germline CDR1 is SGHTS and CDR2 YDEGEE. Trimming cost V 0 bases and J 2 bases; bases outside gene matches: 4. The CDR3 region has the DNA TGTGCCAGCAGCTTGGAGGGGGCACTGCAAGAGACCCAGTACTTC. Its translation: CASSLEGALQETQYF.

The chain joins TRBV25-1 to TRBJ1-1; no clear D gene. V gave up 7 bases and J gave up 1 base, with 13 bases separating them. The CDR3 runs 14 residues. The V gene's germline CDR1 is MGHDK and CDR2 SYGVNS. This CDR3 reads CASTPGHWNTEAFF. DNA for the CDR3: TGTGCCAGCACCCCTGGCCATTGGAACACTGAAGCTTTCTTT.

The rearrangement links TRBV4-1 to TRBJ1-5; 8 bases line up with TRBD1. The germline V gene encodes CDR1 MGHRA and CDR2 YSYEKL. V gave up 1 base and J gave up 5 bases; unmatched junction bases: 1. The CDR3 is 14 amino acids. CDR3 region: CASSQGQGYQPQHF. CDR3 DNA sequence: TGCGCCAGCAGCCAAGGACAGGGGTATCAGCCCCAGCATTTT.

V usage is TRBV7-6 and J usage is TRBJ2-3; D may be TRBD1 (5 bases). This CDR3 is built from 13 residues. V was trimmed by 5 bases and J by 4 bases, leaving 10 bases between them. The germline V gene encodes CDR1 SGHVS and CDR2 FNYEAQ. CDR3 amino acids: CASSTSGPDTQYF. In DNA, the CDR3 is TGTGCCAGCAGCACATCAGGGCCAGATACGCAGTATTTT.

CDR3 DNA: TGTGCCAGCAGCCCCGGACAGGCTGTATCAACTAATGAAAAACTGTTTTTT. Encoded protein: CASSPGQAVSTNEKLFF. V is TRBV3-1 (or the pseudogene TRBV3-2) and J is TRBJ1-4, with 7 bases fitting TRBD1. With V trimmed by 4 bases and J by 0 bases, 8 bases remained unmatched. The germline V gene encodes CDR1 LGHDT and CDR2 YNNKEL (reference sequence). CDR3 length equals 17 residues.

The gene calls are TRBV7-8 and TRBJ2-2; a possible D gene is TRBD1 (6 bases). Between the trimmed V and J ends, which lost 5 bases and 8 bases, there was a span of 12 bases. Germline-derived CDR1 and CDR2 are SGHVS and FQNEAQ. The CDR3 length is 13 residues. The CDR3 loop is CASSPEGVGELFF. The CDR3 coding sequence is TGTGCCAGCAGCCCTGAGGGGGTTGGGGAGCTGTTTTTT.

The chain joins TRBV3-1 (or the pseudogene TRBV3-2) to TRBJ1-1; TRBD1 matches at 8 bases. The CDR3 runs to 18 residues. The V segment lost 4 bases and the J segment 5 bases; nucleotides outside the gene matches: 18. In germline, CDR1 is LGHDT, CDR2 YNNKEL (reference sequence). CDR3 loop: CASSPMRRGQRVRTEAFF. DNA of the CDR3: TGTGCCAGCAGCCCAATGCGCAGGGGGCAACGGGTACGGACTGAAGCTTTCTTT.